The 15 T cell receptor beta chains below were found in one sample sequenced in a study of OX40 agonist ivuxolimab in advanced cancers. The table came from immunoSEQ multiplex PCR; TCRdb's copy has only in-frame clones and leaves some out. The table shows about 63,000 clones, with 70% to 90% occurring only once. Sample: CD4+ or CD8+ T cells sorted from blood, taken in a trial of the OX40 agonist ivuxolimab. All receptors derive from an adult with an advanced solid tumor such as melanoma, head and neck, liver or kidney cancer.

This clone was counted a few times. The chain couples TRBV7-9 to TRBJ2-7; 10 bases fit TRBD2. The CDR3 is made up of 14 amino acids. V gave up 5 bases and J gave up 6 bases; unmatched junction bases: 7. Germline V gene lookup returns CDR1 SEHNR and CDR2 FQNEAQ (reference sequence). The CDR3 protein is CASSPSGSVFEQYF. In DNA form, the CDR3 reads TGTGCCAGCAGCCCTAGCGGGAGCGTTTTCGAGCAGTACTTC. Based on the CDR3 plus reference TRBV7-9 and TRBJ2-7, the full variable domain is DTGVSQNPRHKITKRGQNVTFRCDPISEHNRLYWYRQTLGQGPEFLTYFQNEAQLEKSRLLSDRFSAERPKGSFSTLEIQRTEQGDSAMYLCASSPSGSVFEQYFGPGTRLTVT.

This chain connects TRBV5-4 to TRBJ2-7, with 10 bases identical to TRBD2. Germline assignment: CDR1 SGHNT and CDR2 YYREEE (reference sequence). V lost 3 bases and J lost 9; bases outside the gene matches: 18. The CDR3 is 17 amino acids. This CDR3 reads CASSSRGGSGRAPVQYF. The CDR3 bases are TGTGCCAGCAGCTCCCGTGGGGGGAGCGGGAGGGCCCCGGTGCAGTACTTC.

The gene calls are TRBV15 and TRBJ2-5, with 9 positions matching TRBD2. CDR3 length: 15 residues. V lost 3 bases, J lost 5 bases, and 7 bases stayed unmatched. Germline V gene lookup returns CDR1 LNHNV and CDR2 YYDKDF (reference sequence). CDR3 loop: CATSSVSGSGETQYF. The CDR3 bases are TGTGCCACCAGCAGCGTTAGCGGGAGTGGGGAGACCCAGTACTTC.

In its sample, this clone was seen once. The chain recombines TRBV6-6 with TRBJ1-4; TRBD1 might be the D (6 bases). This CDR3 comprises 15 residues. Trimming cost V 3 bases and J 7 bases, with 15 bases left between them. Looked up from germline, CDR1 is MNHNY and CDR2 is SVGAGI (reference sequence). DNA of the CDR3: TGTGCCAGCAGTTATAGGCCGGGACACCTTGAAAAACTGTTTTTT. It specifies CASSYRPGHLEKLFF.

The chain joins TRBV7-2 to TRBJ2-2, with no clear D. The V and J ends lost 5 bases and 6 bases respectively, with 16 bases between them. This CDR3 is built from 15 residues. From germline, CDR1 is SGHTA and CDR2 FQGNSA. The CDR3 spells CASSPISRTAGELFF. DNA of the CDR3: TGTGCCAGCAGCCCCATATCCAGAACCGCCGGGGAGCTGTTTTTT.

The chain is built from TRBV5-6 and TRBJ2-5; the match to TRBD2 covers 8 bases. There are 15 residues in the CDR3. Germline CDR1 reads SGHDT; CDR2 reads YYEEEE. V trimming: 2 bases; J trimming: 5 bases; junction bases outside the gene matches: 8. The CDR3 sequence: CASSLGAGARETQYF. CDR3 DNA: TGTGCCAGCAGCTTAGGAGCGGGAGCTAGGGAGACCCAGTACTTC.

This chain links TRBV19 with TRBJ2-5; 9 nucleotides match TRBD1. The CDR3 extends over 15 amino acids. Germline V gene lookup returns CDR1 LNHDA and CDR2 SQIVND (reference sequence). The V and J ends lost 6 bases and 3 bases, in that order; junction bases with no gene match: 8. This CDR3 is CASRKTGGAEETQYF. CDR3 bases: TGTGCCAGTAGGAAAACAGGGGGCGCAGAAGAGACCCAGTACTTC.

The genes are TRBV7-9 and TRBJ2-7; D remains ambiguous. V was cut by 5 bases and J by 2 bases, with 7 bases left in between. This CDR3 has 12 residues. Germline values: CDR1 SEHNR, CDR2 FQNEAQ (reference sequence). The CDR3 coding sequence is TGTGCCAGCAGCCGAACCACCTACGAGCAGTACTTC. Amino acid sequence: CASSRTTYEQYF.

The chain joins TRBV4-1 to TRBJ2-1, with TRBD2 identical over 13 bases. This CDR3 is 16 amino acids long. Germline V gene data show CDR1 as MGHRA and CDR2 as YSYEKL. Unmatched junction bases numbered 4, after V lost 3 bases and J lost 5 bases. The chain's CDR3 is CASSHRTSGSHNEQFF. As DNA, the CDR3 is TGCGCCAGCAGCCATAGGACTAGCGGGAGCCACAATGAGCAGTTCTTC.

The chain is built from TRBV7-6 and TRBJ2-5; no firm D call. V was trimmed by 2 bases and J by 5 bases, leaving 9 bases between them. Germline CDR1 SGHVS, CDR2 FNYEAQ. This CDR3 has 13 residues. CDR3 coding DNA: TGTGCCAGCAGCTTATCCCCCAGGGAGACCCAGTACTTC. As protein: CASSLSPRETQYF.

J is TRBJ1-2 and V is TRBV11-2; 10 nucleotides agree with TRBD1. CDR1 is SGHAT and CDR2 is FQNNGV in the germline V gene. CDR3 length: 15 amino acids. Losses at the gene ends were 4 bases for V and 7 bases for J; bases not matched to a gene: 9. This CDR3 is CASSWTGGVVGGYTF. DNA of the CDR3: TGTGCCAGCAGCTGGACAGGGGGGGTCGTTGGTGGCTACACCTTC.

This sequence joins TRBV7-9 and TRBJ2-3, with TRBD2 identical over 15 bases. Germline CDR1 SEHNR, CDR2 FQNEAQ (reference sequence). Trimming removed 0 bases from V and 6 bases from J; junction bases left unmatched: 4. This CDR3 region has 17 residues. As DNA, the CDR3 is TGTGCCAGCAGCTTAGCCGGGACTAGCGGGAGGCGGGATACGCAGTATTTT. Its protein is CASSLAGTSGRRDTQYF.

V is TRBV29-1 and J is TRBJ1-2; D may be TRBD1 (5 bases). Germline V gene data show CDR1 as SQVTM and CDR2 as ANQGSEA. The CDR3 is 13 amino acids. Trimming shortened V by 4 bases and J by 8 bases, and 17 bases separated the two germline ends. Written as DNA, the CDR3 is TGCAGCGTTGGGGGGGGGAAATTGGGCGGCTACACCTTC. Its translation: CSVGGGKLGGYTF.

This sequence joins TRBV28 and TRBJ2-7, with D perhaps matching TRBD1 or TRBD2 (5 bases each). V dropped 4 bases and J dropped 1 base, with 11 bases sitting between them. This CDR3 spans 14 amino acids. The germline CDR1 and CDR2 sequences are MDHEN and SYDVKM. The CDR3 nucleotides are TGTGCCAGCAGTTCCCTTGGGGGATCCTACGAGCAGTACTTC. It yields the protein CASSSLGGSYEQYF.

This clone turned up a few times. The rearrangement links TRBV7-2 to TRBJ1-1; TRBD1 might be the D (5 bases). Germline CDR1 SGHTA, CDR2 FQGNSA. The CDR3 is 13 amino acids. V lost 3 bases to trimming and J lost 4 bases, with 9 bases between them. The CDR3 DNA is TGTGCCAGCAGCTTGTCTGGGGCCACTGAAGCTTTCTTT. Encoded protein: CASSLSGATEAFF.